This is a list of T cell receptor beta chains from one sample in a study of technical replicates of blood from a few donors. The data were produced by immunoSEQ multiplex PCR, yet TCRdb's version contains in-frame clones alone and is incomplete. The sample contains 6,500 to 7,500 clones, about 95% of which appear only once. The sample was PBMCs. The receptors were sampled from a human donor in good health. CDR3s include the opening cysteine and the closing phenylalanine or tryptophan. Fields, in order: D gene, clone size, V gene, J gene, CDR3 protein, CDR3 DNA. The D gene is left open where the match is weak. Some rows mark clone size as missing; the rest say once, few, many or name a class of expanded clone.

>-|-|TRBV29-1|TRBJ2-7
CSVAAVEQYF
TGCAGCGTTGCCGCGGTCGAGCAGTACTTC
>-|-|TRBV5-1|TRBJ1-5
CASSLGAGGQPQHF
TGCGCCAGCAGCTTGGGGGCAGGAGGGCAGCCCCAGCATTTT
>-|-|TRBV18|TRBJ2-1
CASSPSESSYNEQFF
TGTGCCAGCTCACCCAGCGAAAGCTCCTACAATGAGCAGTTCTTC
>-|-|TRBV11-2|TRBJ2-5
CASSLVGGSQETQYF
TGTGCCAGCAGCCTCGTTGGGGGGTCCCAAGAGACCCAGTACTTC
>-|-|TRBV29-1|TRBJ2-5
CSVEDGRGETQYF
TGCAGCGTTGAAGATGGCAGGGGTGAGACCCAGTACTTC
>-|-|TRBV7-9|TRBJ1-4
CASSPTTGKANEKLFF
TGTGCCAGCAGCCCTACAACAGGGAAGGCTAATGAAAAACTGTTTTTT
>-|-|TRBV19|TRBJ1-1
CASSWAPNTEAFF
TGTGCCAGTAGTTGGGCCCCGAACACTGAAGCTTTCTTT
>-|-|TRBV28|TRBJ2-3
CASSWPSTDTQYF
TGTGCCAGCAGTTGGCCCAGCACAGATACGCAGTATTTT
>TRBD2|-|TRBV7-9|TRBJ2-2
CASSWEREGTGELFF
TGTGCCAGCAGCTGGGAGCGGGAGGGCACCGGGGAGCTGTTTTTT
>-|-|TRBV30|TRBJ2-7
CAWSIVAASAYEQYF
TGTGCCTGGAGTATCGTGGCCGCTTCTGCCTACGAGCAGTACTTC
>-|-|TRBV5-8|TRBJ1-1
CASSKGEMVGTEAFF
TGTGCCAGCAGCAAGGGGGAGATGGTCGGCACTGAAGCTTTCTTT
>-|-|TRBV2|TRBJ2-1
CASSERASAERWNEQFF
TGTGCCAGCAGTGAAAGGGCTAGCGCGGAAAGGTGGAATGAGCAGTTCTTC
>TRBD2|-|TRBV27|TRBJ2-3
CASSLLAGRTDTQYF
TGTGCCAGCAGTTTGCTAGCGGGACGCACAGATACGCAGTATTTT
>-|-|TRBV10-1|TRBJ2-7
CASSVGGEQYF
TGCGCCAGCAGTGTCGGGGGCGAGCAGTACTTC
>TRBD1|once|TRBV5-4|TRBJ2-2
CASSFPTGSNTGELFF
TGTGCCAGCAGCTTCCCGACAGGGTCGAACACCGGGGAGCTGTTTTTT
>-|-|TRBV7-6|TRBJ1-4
CASSLGAGGDITNEKLFF
TGTGCCAGCAGCTTAGGCGCTGGGGGGGATATAACTAATGAAAAACTGTTTTTT
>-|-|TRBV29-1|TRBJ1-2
CSVVQSPSGNGYTF
TGCAGCGTTGTTCAGAGCCCTTCCGGGAATGGCTACACCTTC
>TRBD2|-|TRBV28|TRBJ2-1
CASSFFTPGLAGDEQFF
TGTGCCAGCAGTTTCTTTACACCGGGACTAGCGGGAGATGAGCAGTTCTTC
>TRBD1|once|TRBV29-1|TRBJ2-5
CSVQRQGVGETQYF
TGCAGCGTCCAAAGACAGGGAGTGGGGGAGACCCAGTACTTC
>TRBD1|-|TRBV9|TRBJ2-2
CASSVGDRGTGELFF
TGTGCCAGCAGCGTAGGGGACAGGGGCACCGGGGAGCTGTTTTTT
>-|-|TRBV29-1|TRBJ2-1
CSVEEGVMGNERFF
TGCAGCGTTGAAGAGGGAGTGATGGGCAATGAGCGGTTCTTC
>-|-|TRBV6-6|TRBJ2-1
CASSTDTLTSQQFF
TGTGCCAGCAGTACCGACACCCTCACCAGCCAGCAGTTCTTC
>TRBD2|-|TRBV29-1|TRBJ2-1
CSAGTSRQSSYNEQFF
TGCAGCGCCGGGACTAGCCGCCAGAGCTCCTACAATGAGCAGTTCTTC
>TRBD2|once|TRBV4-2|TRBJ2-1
CASRTIAGGPNLYNEQFF
TGTGCCAGCAGAACAATAGCGGGAGGGCCGAACTTATACAATGAGCAGTTCTTC
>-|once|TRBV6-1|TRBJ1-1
CASTITGNTEAFF
TGTGCCAGCACCATTACGGGAAACACTGAAGCTTTCTTT
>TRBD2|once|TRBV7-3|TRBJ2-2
CASSLSGTTGELFF
TGTGCCAGCAGCCTTAGCGGGACTACCGGGGAGCTGTTTTTT
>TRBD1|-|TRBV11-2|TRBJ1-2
CASSLLSGTGEGGYTF
TGTGCCAGCAGCTTATTGAGTGGGACAGGGGAGGGTGGCTACACCTTC
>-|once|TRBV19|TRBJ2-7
CASAAGSSYEQYF
TGTGCCAGTGCCGCAGGGTCCTCCTACGAGCAGTACTTC
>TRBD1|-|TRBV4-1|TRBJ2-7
CASSPGTGITYEQYF
TGCGCCAGCAGCCCGGGGACAGGGATAACCTACGAGCAGTACTTC
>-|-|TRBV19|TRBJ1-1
CASSLVQGNTEAFF
TGTGCCAGTAGTCTCGTACAGGGGAACACTGAAGCTTTCTTT
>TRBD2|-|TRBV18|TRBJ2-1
CASSPGLAGDGEQFF
TGTGCCAGCTCACCCGGACTAGCGGGAGACGGTGAGCAGTTCTTC
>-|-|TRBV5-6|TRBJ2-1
CASSSPSPYNEQFF
TGTGCCAGCAGTTCCCCGAGCCCCTACAATGAGCAGTTCTTC
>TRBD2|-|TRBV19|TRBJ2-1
CASSIDLASGSYNEQFF
TGTGCCAGTAGTATAGATCTGGCTAGCGGGTCTTACAATGAGCAGTTCTTC
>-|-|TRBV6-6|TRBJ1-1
CASREAVEAFF
TGTGCCAGCAGAGAGGCCGTTGAAGCTTTCTTT
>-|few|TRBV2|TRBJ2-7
CASINSYEQYF
TGTGCCAGCATCAACTCCTACGAGCAGTACTTC
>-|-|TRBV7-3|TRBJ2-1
CASSLSGSRGNEQFF
TGTGCCAGCAGCCTTAGCGGTTCCAGGGGGAATGAGCAGTTCTTC
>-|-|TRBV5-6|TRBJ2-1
CASTLAYEQFF
TGTGCCAGCACGCTAGCATATGAGCAGTTCTTC
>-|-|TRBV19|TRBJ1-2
CASRWGPRRGYTF
TGTGCCAGTAGATGGGGCCCTAGGCGTGGCTACACCTTC
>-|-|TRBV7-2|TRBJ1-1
CASSFRGSPEAFF
TGTGCCAGCAGCTTCCGGGGTTCCCCTGAAGCTTTCTTT